This T cell receptor (beta chain) was obtained from a study of blood T cell repertoires in COVID-19. Everyone who took part was 18 to 89 years old, and they came from roughly 25 US areas. Participants' reported clinical history set cohort assignment. Sequencing used immunoSEQ multiplex PCR; TCRdb keeps in-frame clones, though not all of them. Of approximately 250,000 clones listed, 85% are singletons. This sequence was found in a woman aged 45-65 years with acute COVID-19. The material sequenced was PBMCs or T cells enriched from blood (not recorded which).

The CDR3 here is CASSGQILGTEAFF. CDR3 nucleotide sequence: TGTGCCAGCAGCGGGCAAATTCTGGGCACTGAAGCTTTCTTT. V usage is TRBV7-2 and J usage is TRBJ1-1; D not resolved. The CDR3 runs 14 residues. Germline V gene lookup returns CDR1 SGHTA and CDR2 FQGNSA. Trimming removed 5 bases from V and 4 bases from J, with 14 bases in between.